The sample holds many counts of the clone carrying this T cell receptor beta chain. Amplification of the TCR beta CDR3 regions used RNA transcripts (as template). HTBI primers were employed in first-round RT-PCR, then a second-round multiplex PCR followed. TCRdb redid the calling of the multiplex PCR reads with MiXCR, one entry per CDR3 protein. Here the sample spans about 1.1 million distinct CDR3 sequences, 35% to 40% being singletons. This sample is part of a study of Graves' ophthalmopathy and Graves' hyperthyroidism. This receptor was taken from an adult man with Graves' hyperthyroidism. Sample: peripheral blood or thyroid tissue (not recorded which).

The CDR3 here is CASSDGVGLETQYF. Written as DNA, the CDR3 is TGTGCCAGCAGTGATGGAGTAGGACTAGAGACCCAGTACTTC. The chain uses TRBV2 and TRBJ2-5, with a possible D match to TRBD2 (5 bases). Germline CDR1 is SNHLY and CDR2 is FYNNEI. V shed 3 bases and J shed 4 bases, with 12 bases lying between them. The CDR3 is 14 residues long.